The 30 T cell receptor beta chains below all came from one sample that was sequenced in a study of T cell repertoires in cytomegalovirus infection. TCRdb re-called the reads with MiXCR, one entry per CDR3 protein. This sample carries fewer than 350,000 distinct CDR3 sequences, about a sixth of them seen once, and the ten largest clones take 12%. The specimen was PBMCs. The receptor source for this set is a human donor in good health (CMV status not recorded). Some clones in this sample may be carry-over from other donors' samples.

V usage is TRBV12-3 or TRBV12-4 and J usage is TRBJ1-5; a possible D gene is TRBD1 (5 bases). Trimming stripped 6 bases from V and 5 bases from J, with 8 bases between. This CDR3 has 12 amino acids. CDR3 sequence: CASRDTDQPQHF. CDR3 nucleotide sequence: TGTGCCAGCAGGGACACGGATCAGCCCCAGCATTTT.

This clonotype was counted ten times or more. The rearrangement links TRBV7-8 to TRBJ2-4; 11 bases agree with TRBD1. The CDR3 is 19 amino acids. Germline CDR1 and CDR2: SGHVS and FQNEAQ. Trimming removed 5 bases from V and 6 bases from J; junction bases left unmatched: 18. The CDR3 nucleotides read TGTGCCAGCAGCCCATTACAAGGGACAGGGGGTCTGTCGATAAACATTCAGTACTTC. Amino acids: CASSPLQGTGGLSINIQYF.

The chain links TRBV15 to TRBJ2-7; D possibly corresponds to TRBD2 (6 bases). The CDR3 contains 15 residues. Germline CDR1 LNHNV, CDR2 YYDKDF (reference sequence). Trimming pared 1 base from V and 0 bases from J, leaving 10 bases between. In DNA, the CDR3 is TGTGCCACCAGCAGAGGCGGGACCACCTCCTACGAGCAGTACTTC. The encoded protein is CATSRGGTTSYEQYF.

CDR3 loop: CATRTGDDEQFF. DNA for the CDR3: TGTGCCACCCGGACAGGGGATGATGAGCAGTTCTTC. V and J are TRBV10-3 and TRBJ2-1; 9 positions match TRBD1. Germline CDR1 is ENHRY and CDR2 is SYGVKD. This CDR3 contains 12 residues. V was clipped by 10 bases and J by 8 bases; unmatched bases: 6.

This clonotype was detected many times. This chain uses TRBV12-3 or TRBV12-4 with TRBJ1-5; the D is unclear. V was pared by 8 bases and J by 6 bases, with 17 bases between. The CDR3 is 14 amino acids. In DNA, the CDR3 is TGTGCCAGCTGGGGAGGGCAGATAACTCAGCCCCAGCATTTT. Protein: CASWGGQITQPQHF.

This clonotype came up a few times. V and J are TRBV24-1 and TRBJ2-5; D uncertain. The CDR3 length is 13 residues. Germline-derived CDR1 and CDR2 are KGHDR and SFDVKD. Trimming removed 5 bases from V and 5 bases from J, with 11 bases in between. CDR3 region: CATSVGPGETQYF. CDR3 coding DNA: TGTGCCACCAGTGTCGGACCTGGGGAGACCCAGTACTTC.

The rearrangement uses TRBV7-9 and TRBJ1-4; 8 nucleotides line up with TRBD1. The CDR3 covers 15 residues. CDR1 is SEHNR and CDR2 is FQNEAQ in the germline V gene (reference sequence). The V segment lost 4 bases and the J segment 7 bases; nucleotides outside the gene matches: 8. CDR3 in DNA: TGTGCCAGCAGCTCTACCGGGACAGGATCTGAAAAACTGTTTTTT. Protein sequence: CASSSTGTGSEKLFF.

This clonotype appeared many times. The chain has TRBV12-3 or TRBV12-4 and TRBJ1-5, with 8 bases that match TRBD1. The CDR3 spans 14 residues. The V segment lost 5 bases and the J segment 7 bases; nucleotides outside the gene matches: 7. As DNA, the CDR3 is TGTGCCAGCAGTACCACAGGGGGTGGGCAGCCCCAGCATTTT. It codes for CASSTTGGGQPQHF.

The chain employs TRBV18 and TRBJ2-7; 8 nucleotides agree with TRBD2. The CDR3 runs to 14 residues. With 4 bases clipped from V and 0 bases from J, the junction kept 2 bases outside the gene matches. CDR1 and CDR2 (germline): KGHSH, LQKENI. CDR3: CASSHGGASYEQYF. CDR3 DNA: TGTGCCAGCTCACACGGGGGGGCCTCCTACGAGCAGTACTTC.

In this sample, this clonotype turned up many times. The rearrangement joins TRBV6-2 or TRBV6-3 to TRBJ1-1; the match to TRBD1 covers 7 bases. Unmatched junction bases numbered 3, after V lost 5 bases and J lost 0 bases. The CDR3 loop spans 14 amino acids. CDR1 is MNHEY and CDR2 is SVGEGT in the germline V gene. In nucleotides, the CDR3 is TGTGCCAGCAGTCAGGGGGTCTTGAACACTGAAGCTTTCTTT. Amino acid sequence: CASSQGVLNTEAFF.

This rearrangement joins TRBV28 to TRBJ2-5; 8 bases line up with TRBD2. The CDR3 is 15 residues long. V lost 5 bases to trimming and J lost 1 base; unmatched junction nucleotides: 6. Germline CDR1 reads MDHEN; CDR2 reads SYDVKM. The CDR3 reads CASSVVSGGQETQYF. Written as DNA, the CDR3 is TGTGCCAGCAGTGTCGTAAGCGGGGGCCAAGAGACCCAGTACTTC.

The sample holds a few counts of this clonotype. The genes are TRBV11-2 and TRBJ2-7; D is tentatively TRBD1 or TRBD2 (6 bases each). The CDR3 is 18 residues long. V lost 5 bases to trimming and J lost 2 bases, with 25 bases between them. The germline CDR1 and CDR2 sequences are SGHAT and FQNNGV. CDR3 loop: CASSTIGGDTRRAYEQYF. The CDR3 DNA sequence: TGTGCCAGCAGCACGATTGGCGGGGACACCCGCCGCGCCTACGAGCAGTACTTC. Full variable domain (rest looked up from reference TRBV11-2 and TRBJ2-7): EAGVAQSPRYKIIEKRQSVAFWCNPISGHATLYWYQQILGQGPKLLIQFQNNGVVDDSQLPKDRFSAERLKGVDSTLKIQPAKLEDSAVYLCASSTIGGDTRRAYEQYFGPGTRLTVT.

This clonotype was counted at least ten times. The genes are TRBV27 and TRBJ2-1; 7 bases are a match to TRBD2. Germline CDR1 reads MNHEY; CDR2 reads SMNVEV (reference sequence). This CDR3 contains 12 residues. V shed 5 bases and J 9 bases; nucleotides not matched to a gene: 4. The CDR3 here is CASSHPGGEQFF. Here the CDR3 DNA reads TGTGCCAGCAGTCACCCGGGGGGTGAGCAGTTCTTC.

Only a few counts were recorded for this clonotype. The CDR3 sequence is CASSIRTSGGWAEQFF. Here the CDR3 DNA reads TGTGCCAGCAGCATACGGACTAGCGGGGGGTGGGCTGAGCAGTTCTTC. The chain uses TRBV5-4 and TRBJ2-1, with 14 bases that match TRBD2. CDR1 and CDR2 (germline): SGHNT, YYREEE (reference sequence). V was clipped by 4 bases and J by 9 bases; unmatched bases: 9. The length of the CDR3 is 16 residues.

This rearrangement joins TRBV5-1 to TRBJ2-3; D might be TRBD1 (6 bases). Germline V gene data show CDR1 as SGHRS and CDR2 as YFSETQ. V was shortened by 2 bases and J by 4 bases, with 17 bases between the two germline ends. This CDR3 is 16 amino acids long. CDR3 sequence: CASSLRPSSGADTQYF. The CDR3 nucleotides are TGCGCCAGCAGCTTACGACCGAGTTCAGGGGCAGATACGCAGTATTTT.

This clonotype appeared many times. CDR3 bases: TGTGCCAGCAGCTTAGGGGAGGGACCTACCTACGAGCAGTACTTC. This gives the protein CASSLGEGPTYEQYF. This chain uses TRBV7-2 with TRBJ2-7; 7 bases fit TRBD2. Trimming removed 1 base from V and 2 bases from J; junction bases left unmatched: 5. The CDR3 totals 15 residues. CDR1 and CDR2 (germline): SGHTA, FQGNSA.

In this sample, this clonotype turned up a few times. The chain joins TRBV6-1 to TRBJ2-7, with 7 bases matching TRBD1. The junction had 10 bases not matched to a gene; V was cut back by 5 bases and J by 6 bases. The V gene's germline CDR1 is MNHNS and CDR2 SASEGT. The CDR3 spans 14 residues. The CDR3 nucleotides are TGTGCCAGCAGTCACCGAAGGGGGCCCAGCGAGCAGTACTTC. Amino acids: CASSHRRGPSEQYF.

Many counts were recorded for this clonotype. The chain links TRBV7-2 to TRBJ2-5, with 9 bases that match TRBD2. The CDR3 spans 17 residues. CDR1 is SGHTA, CDR2 FQGNSA, per germline. Trimming removed 5 bases from V and 4 bases from J; junction bases left unmatched: 14. The CDR3 DNA reads as TGTGCCAGCAGCCCAGGACAAGGGCGGGGGGGCCGAGAGACCCAGTACTTC. It is translated as CASSPGQGRGGRETQYF.

This clonotype appeared many times. The rearrangement links TRBV7-9 to TRBJ2-1; 7 positions match TRBD2. This CDR3 contains 15 residues. V trimming: 4 bases; J trimming: 5 bases; junction bases outside the gene matches: 8. CDR1 is SEHNR, CDR2 FQNEAQ, per germline (reference sequence). The CDR3 is CASSWDGGSDNEQFF. Here the CDR3 DNA reads TGTGCCAGCAGCTGGGACGGGGGGTCGGACAATGAGCAGTTCTTC.

CDR3 nucleotide sequence: TGTGCCAGCTCGCCAGGGGGCCTGGGCAATGAGCAGTTCTTC. As protein: CASSPGGLGNEQFF. The genes are TRBV18 and TRBJ2-1; 8 bases fit TRBD1. CDR3 length: 14 amino acids. J gave up 6 bases and V 6 bases, and 7 bases lay outside the gene matches. Germline V lookup: CDR1 KGHSH, CDR2 LQKENI. Using reference TRBV18 and TRBJ2-1 for the parts outside the CDR3, the full variable domain is NAGVMQNPRHLVRRRGQEARLRCSPMKGHSHVYWYRQLPEEGLKFMVYLQKENIIDESGMPKERFSAEFPKEGPSILRIQQVVRGDSAAYFCASSPGGLGNEQFFGPGTRLTVL.

By sample fraction, this clonotype is medium-sized. The chain recombines TRBV12-3 or TRBV12-4 with TRBJ1-1, with TRBD1 as a possible D gene (6 bases). This CDR3 is built from 15 residues. V lost 6 bases and J 6 bases, leaving 20 bases between the germline ends. Written as DNA, the CDR3 is TGTGCCAGCAGCCCCCCACAGGGAATGGGGGCTGAAGCTTTCTTT. Amino acids: CASSPPQGMGAEAFF.

This clonotype was detected only a few times. CDR3 amino acids: CASSRSGGEYEQYF. Written as DNA, the CDR3 is TGTGCCAGCAGTCGCTCGGGGGGCGAGTACGAGCAGTACTTC. This chain links TRBV28 with TRBJ2-7; D is possibly TRBD2 (7 bases). V was shortened by 5 bases and J by 4 bases, with 15 bases between the two germline ends. The germline V gene encodes CDR1 MDHEN and CDR2 SYDVKM. CDR3 length equals 14 residues.

The sample holds a few counts of this clonotype. The gene calls are TRBV20-1 and TRBJ2-1, with 9 bases aligning to TRBD1. The CDR3 covers 15 residues. The trim removed 3 bases at V and 6 bases at J, leaving 9 bases unmatched. Germline CDR1 and CDR2: DFQATT and SNEGSKA (reference sequence). CDR3 residues: CSASAGTGYINEQFF. The CDR3 bases are TGCAGTGCTAGCGCCGGGACAGGGTATATCAATGAGCAGTTCTTC.

This clonotype was recorded at least ten times. This rearrangement joins TRBV6-1 to TRBJ1-5; 7 positions agree with TRBD1. Germline-derived CDR1 and CDR2 are MNHNS and SASEGT. Germline trimming cut 1 base from V and 3 bases from J; bases unmatched to any gene: 6. The CDR3 contains 16 residues. The DNA of the CDR3 is TGTGCCAGCAGTGAAGGGGCAGGGGGACCCAATCAGCCCCAGCATTTT. This gives the protein CASSEGAGGPNQPQHF.

This clonotype showed up many times. The chain recombines TRBV6-6 with TRBJ2-7; the match to TRBD1 covers 9 bases. V lost 0 bases, J lost 7 bases, and 13 bases stayed unmatched. The CDR3 is 17 amino acids. Germline assignment: CDR1 MNHNY and CDR2 SVGAGI (reference sequence). CDR3 nucleotide sequence: TGTGCCAGCAGTTACTCACCGACAGGGGGGTCTCTTCGTGAGCAGTACTTC. This sequence encodes CASSYSPTGGSLREQYF.

In DNA form, the CDR3 reads TGTGCCAGCAGCTTAATGGGTACTAACGAGCAGTACTTC. Its protein product is CASSLMGTNEQYF. The V call is TRBV11-2, the J call TRBJ2-7; D is uncertain. The germline gives CDR1 SGHAT, CDR2 FQNNGV. Trimming shortened V by 2 bases and J by 5 bases, and 10 bases separated the two germline ends. The CDR3 extends over 13 amino acids. Using reference TRBV11-2 and TRBJ2-7 for the parts outside the CDR3, the full variable domain is EAGVAQSPRYKIIEKRQSVAFWCNPISGHATLYWYQQILGQGPKLLIQFQNNGVVDDSQLPKDRFSAERLKGVDSTLKIQPAKLEDSAVYLCASSLMGTNEQYFGPGTRLTVT.

The chain uses TRBV28 and TRBJ1-1; 11 bases are shared with TRBD1. The CDR3 sequence is 17 residues long. CDR1 and CDR2 from the germline V gene are MDHEN and SYDVKM. Unmatched junction bases numbered 11, after V lost 4 bases and J lost 4 bases. Written as DNA, the CDR3 is TGTGCCAGCAGTTCAAGGACAGGGGGCATGGGCGGCACTGAAGCTTTCTTT. It is translated as CASSSRTGGMGGTEAFF.

In nucleotides, the CDR3 is TGTGCCAGCGCGACAGTAACCTACGAGCAGTACTTC. It encodes CASATVTYEQYF. The chain combines TRBV6-1 with TRBJ2-7; TRBD1 is a possible D gene (5 bases). The CDR3 sequence is 12 residues long. The germline gives CDR1 MNHNS, CDR2 SASEGT. Trimming stripped 8 bases from V and 2 bases from J, with 10 bases between.

This clonotype was detected ten times or more. This chain connects TRBV4-1 to TRBJ2-7, with 7 bases that match TRBD1. The germline V gene has CDR1 MGHRA and CDR2 YSYEKL. CDR3 length equals 15 residues. J gave up 2 bases and V 4 bases, and 8 bases lay outside the gene matches. This chain's CDR3 is CASSREGQGAYEQYF. Written as DNA, the CDR3 is TGCGCCAGCAGCCGGGAAGGGCAGGGGGCCTACGAGCAGTACTTC.

The V call is TRBV7-4, the J call TRBJ2-3, with TRBD2 identical over 12 bases. Unmatched junction bases numbered 5, after V lost 5 bases and J lost 8 bases. The CDR3 has 14 amino acids. Germline values: CDR1 SGHVT, CDR2 SQSDAQ. The CDR3 region is CASSTGLAGSTQYF. DNA of the CDR3: TGTGCCAGCAGCACAGGACTAGCGGGGAGTACGCAGTATTTT.